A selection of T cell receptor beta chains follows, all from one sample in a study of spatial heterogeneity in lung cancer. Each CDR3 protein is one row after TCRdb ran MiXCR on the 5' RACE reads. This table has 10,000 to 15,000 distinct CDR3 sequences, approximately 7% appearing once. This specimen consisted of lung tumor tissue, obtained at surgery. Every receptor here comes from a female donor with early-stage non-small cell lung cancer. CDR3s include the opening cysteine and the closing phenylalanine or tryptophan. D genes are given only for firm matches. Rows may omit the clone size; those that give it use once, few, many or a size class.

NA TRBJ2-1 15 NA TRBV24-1 TGTGCCACCAGTGATCCCGGAAACTCCTACAATGAGCAGTTCTTC CATSDPGNSYNEQFF
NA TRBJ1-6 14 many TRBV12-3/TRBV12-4 TGTGCCAGCAGTTTGTCTGGGACGAATTCACCCCTCCACTTT CASSLSGTNSPLHF
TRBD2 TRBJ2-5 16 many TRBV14 TGTGCCAGCAGCCCGGGGGTAACTAGCGGACAAGAGACCCAGTACTTC CASSPGVTSGQETQYF
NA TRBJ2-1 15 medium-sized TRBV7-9 TGTGCCAGCAGCCGATTTTGGGGGGCCCGCAATGAGCAGTTCTTC CASSRFWGARNEQFF
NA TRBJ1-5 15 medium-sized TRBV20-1 TGCAGTGCTAGAGATTCCCGAGGGAGCAATCAGCCCCAGCATTTT CSARDSRGSNQPQHF
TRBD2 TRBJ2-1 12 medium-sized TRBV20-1 TGCAGCGTGGGACTAGCGATCAATGAGCAGTTCTTC CSVGLAINEQFF
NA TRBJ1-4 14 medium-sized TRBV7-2 TGTGCCAGCAGCTTAATGGGGGGTCCTGAAAAACTGTTTTTT CASSLMGGPEKLFF
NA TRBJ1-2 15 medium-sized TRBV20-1 TGCAGTGCTCGTGGAGGGGACGGGGACTTCTATGGCTACACCTTC CSARGGDGDFYGYTF
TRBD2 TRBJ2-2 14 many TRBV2 TGTGCCAGCACCGCACTCACTAGCGTCGGGGAGCTGTTTTTT CASTALTSVGELFF
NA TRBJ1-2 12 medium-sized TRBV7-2 TGTGCCAGCAGCTTACAGGGATATGGCTACACCTTC CASSLQGYGYTF
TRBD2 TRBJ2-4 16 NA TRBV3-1 TGTGCCAGCAGCCAGGGACTAGCGGGCGGCCAAGACATTCAGTACTTC CASSQGLAGGQDIQYF
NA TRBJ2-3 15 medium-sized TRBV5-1 TGCGCCAGCTGTAAAGGGGGACTCAACACAGATACGCAGTATTTT CASCKGGLNTDTQYF
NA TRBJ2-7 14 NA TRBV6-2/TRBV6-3 TGTGCCAGCAGTTACGGGACCCCATCCTACGAGCAGTACTTC CASSYGTPSYEQYF
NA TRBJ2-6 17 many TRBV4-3 TGCGCCAGCAGCCAGAAGGGACACCTCTCTGGGGCCAACGTCCTGACTTTC CASSQKGHLSGANVLTF
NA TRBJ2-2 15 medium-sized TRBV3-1 TGTGCCAGCAGCCAATCCGGGGCGAACACCGGGGAGCTGTTTTTT CASSQSGANTGELFF
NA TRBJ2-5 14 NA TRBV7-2 TGTGCCAGCAGCTTACGTCTGTTTGCGGAGACCCAGTACTTC CASSLRLFAETQYF
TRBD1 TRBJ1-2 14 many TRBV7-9 TGTGCCAGCAGCTCCGGACAGGGTGAAGATGGCTACACCTTC CASSSGQGEDGYTF
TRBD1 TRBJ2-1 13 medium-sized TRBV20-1 TGCAGTGCTCCTTGGACAGGGGGGAGTGAGCAGTTCTTC CSAPWTGGSEQFF